Following are 5 T cell receptor beta chains from one sample sequenced in a study of cytomegalovirus exposure and HLA in healthy donors. Primers: 60 Vbeta forward and 13 Jbeta reverse. Profiled with immunoSEQ multiplex PCR; TCRdb holds only in-frame clones, not every one. This table holds over 110,000 clones, 70% to 85% found once. The specimen was PBMCs. These receptors were obtained from a male donor in good health and CMV-seronegative.

This clone was seen a single time. V and J are TRBV19 and TRBJ1-5; D not certain. The CDR3 covers 15 residues. The germline V gene encodes CDR1 LNHDA and CDR2 SQIVND (reference sequence). Between the trimmed V and J ends, which lost 8 bases and 0 bases, there was a span of 14 bases. Here the CDR3 reads CASATTGNSNQPQHF. For the CDR3, the DNA is TGTGCCAGTGCTACGACGGGGAATAGCAATCAGCCCCAGCATTTT.

This clone was seen only once. V usage is TRBV7-3 and J usage is TRBJ2-3, with D possibly being TRBD2 (5 bases). CDR3 length: 16 amino acids. V dropped 5 bases and J dropped 0 bases, with 15 bases sitting between them. Germline lookup yields CDR1 SGHTA and CDR2 FQGTGA. The CDR3 DNA reads as TGTGCCAGCAGCCCCCAGATTGGCGGGAGCACAGATACGCAGTATTTT. This encodes CASSPQIGGSTDTQYF.

This clone was detected a few times. The chain carries TRBV19 and TRBJ1-4, with a tentative D call TRBD1 (5 bases). CDR3 length: 12 amino acids. CDR1 is LNHDA, CDR2 SQIVND, per germline (reference sequence). V shed 4 bases and J shed 8 bases, with 8 bases lying between them. The CDR3 DNA reads TGTGCCAGTAGTAGCGGGGCGGAAAAACTGTTTTTT. This translates into CASSSGAEKLFF.

In this sample, this clone turned up a few times. The rearrangement uses TRBV4-1 and TRBJ1-4, with 7 bases lining up with TRBD1. V shed 1 base, J shed 5 bases, and the junction held 10 bases outside the gene matches. CDR1 and CDR2 (germline): MGHRA, YSYEKL. The CDR3 runs 17 residues. CDR3 amino acids: CASSQAELGQRNEKLFF. CDR3 sequence (DNA): TGCGCCAGCAGCCAAGCAGAATTGGGACAGAGAAATGAAAAACTGTTTTTT.

CDR3 loop: CASSGGRSYEQYF. CDR3 nucleotide sequence: TGTGCCAGCAGTGGAGGGAGATCATACGAGCAGTACTTC. V gene TRBV2 combines with J gene TRBJ2-7; maybe TRBD2 (5 bases). From germline, CDR1 is SNHLY and CDR2 FYNNEI. V was cut by 4 bases and J by 4 bases, with 11 bases left in between. CDR3 length: 13 residues.